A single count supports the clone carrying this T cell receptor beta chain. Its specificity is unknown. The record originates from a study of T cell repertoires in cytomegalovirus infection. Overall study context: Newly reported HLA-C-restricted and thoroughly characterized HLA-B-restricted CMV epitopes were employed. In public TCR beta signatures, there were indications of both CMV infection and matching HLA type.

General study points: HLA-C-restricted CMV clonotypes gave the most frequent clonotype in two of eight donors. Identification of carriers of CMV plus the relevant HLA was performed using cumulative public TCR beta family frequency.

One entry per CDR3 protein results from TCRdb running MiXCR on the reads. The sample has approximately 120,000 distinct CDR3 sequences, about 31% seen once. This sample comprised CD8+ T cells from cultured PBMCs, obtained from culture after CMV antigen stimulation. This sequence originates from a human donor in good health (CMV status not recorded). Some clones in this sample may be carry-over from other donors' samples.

CDR3 DNA sequence: TGTGCCAGCAGCTCTGACGGACACGCAGCTAACTATGGCTACACCTTC. This codes for CASSSDGHAANYGYTF. V is TRBV13 and J is TRBJ1-2, with a weak D call TRBD1 (5 bases). There are 16 residues in the CDR3. Trimming shortened V by 4 bases and J by 0 bases, and 15 bases separated the two germline ends. Germline V CDR1 and CDR2: PRHDT, FYEKMQ (reference sequence).